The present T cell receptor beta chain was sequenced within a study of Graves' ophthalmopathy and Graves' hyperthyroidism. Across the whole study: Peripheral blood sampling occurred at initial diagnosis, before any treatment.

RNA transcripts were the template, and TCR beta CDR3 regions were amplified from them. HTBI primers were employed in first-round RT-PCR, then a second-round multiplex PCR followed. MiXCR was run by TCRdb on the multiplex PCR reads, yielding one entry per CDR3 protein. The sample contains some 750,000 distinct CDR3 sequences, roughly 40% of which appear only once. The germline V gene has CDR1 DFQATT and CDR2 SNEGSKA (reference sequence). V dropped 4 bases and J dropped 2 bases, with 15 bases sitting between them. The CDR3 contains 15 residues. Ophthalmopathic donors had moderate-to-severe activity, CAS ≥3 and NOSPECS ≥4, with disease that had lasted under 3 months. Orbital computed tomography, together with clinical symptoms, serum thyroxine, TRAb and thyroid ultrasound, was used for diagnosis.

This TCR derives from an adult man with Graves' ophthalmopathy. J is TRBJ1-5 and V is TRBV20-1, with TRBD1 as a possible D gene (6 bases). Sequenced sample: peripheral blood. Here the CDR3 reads CSATEAGEGNQPQHF. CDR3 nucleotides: TGCAGTGCTACCGAAGCAGGGGAAGGCAATCAGCCCCAGCATTTT.